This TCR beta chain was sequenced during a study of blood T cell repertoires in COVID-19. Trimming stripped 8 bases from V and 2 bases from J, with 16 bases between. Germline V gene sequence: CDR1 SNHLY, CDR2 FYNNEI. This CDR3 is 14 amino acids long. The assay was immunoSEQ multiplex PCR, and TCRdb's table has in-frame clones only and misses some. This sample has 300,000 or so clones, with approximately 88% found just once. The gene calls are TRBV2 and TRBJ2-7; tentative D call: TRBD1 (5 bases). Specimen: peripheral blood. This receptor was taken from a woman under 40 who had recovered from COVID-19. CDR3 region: CASAEYRSPYEQYF. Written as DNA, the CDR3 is TGTGCCAGCGCAGAGTACAGGAGTCCCTACGAGCAGTACTTC.